These 3 T cell receptor beta chains came from one sample sequenced in a study of cytomegalovirus exposure and HLA in healthy donors. In the PCR, 60 Vbeta and 13 Jbeta primers were used. Generated by immunoSEQ multiplex PCR, the TCRdb table keeps only in-frame clones and is missing some. Counted here are about 200,000 clones, around four fifths occurring once; the ten biggest clones make up less than 4.5%. Source material: PBMCs. These receptors all come from a male donor in good health and CMV-seronegative.

V is TRBV7-2 and J is TRBJ2-6; possibly TRBD1 for D (6 bases). The CDR3 totals 15 residues. V was shortened by 4 bases and J by 2 bases, with 9 bases between the two germline ends. CDR1 SGHTA and CDR2 FQGNSA come from the germline V gene. CDR3 sequence: CASSSQGTGANVLTF. CDR3 bases: TGTGCCAGCAGCTCACAGGGTACTGGGGCCAACGTCCTGACTTTC.

The chain uses TRBV11-1 and TRBJ2-1; D is unresolved. The germline V gene has CDR1 SGHAT and CDR2 FQDESV (reference sequence). There are 17 residues in the CDR3. Trimming stripped 0 bases from V and 4 bases from J, with 16 bases between. CDR3 residues: CASSLAAFFSGYNEQFF. DNA for the CDR3: TGTGCCAGCAGCTTAGCGGCGTTCTTTTCGGGTTACAATGAGCAGTTCTTC.

The rearrangement joins TRBV28 to TRBJ1-2, with D perhaps matching TRBD1 (5 bases). In germline, CDR1 is MDHEN, CDR2 SYDVKM. Trimming took off 3 bases at V and 2 bases at J, with 10 bases between the two ends. This CDR3 comprises 14 residues. In nucleotides, the CDR3 is TGTGCCAGCAGTTTTCGGTCAGGGAACTATGGCTACACCTTC. Protein product: CASSFRSGNYGYTF.